This T cell receptor beta chain was identified in a study of a mutant IDH1 vaccine in newly diagnosed glioma. Across the whole study: Once 4-6 weeks had passed after radiotherapy alone, vaccination started, or it started with temozolomide cycles. The treated group averaged roughly 40 years old and was roughly 60% male, roughly 38% female. Earlier treatment was radiotherapy, temozolomide, or both, with most getting both.

Notes on the study in general: Most patients, approximately 92%, showed vaccine-induced immune responses.

Comment on this clone: What it binds is not known.

The germline V gene encodes CDR1 SGHRS and CDR2 YFSETQ. This CDR3 region has 14 residues. The germline V and J ends were trimmed by 1 base and 2 bases, with 9 bases remaining between them. Specified time point: week 11, during vaccination. A single vaccine dose contained 300 ug of mutant IDH1 20-mer peptide, and topical imiquimod was used with it. Repertoires were generated with immunoSEQ multiplex PCR, while TCRdb's copy carries only in-frame clones and drops some. The sample contains roughly 22,000 clones, about 90% of which appear only once. Specimen: PBMCs, collected from a glioma patient whose treatment included an IDH1 peptide vaccine. The clonotype comes from a woman aged 40 to 49 with glioma. The rearrangement joins TRBV5-1 to TRBJ1-2, with D perhaps TRBD1 (5 bases). The CDR3 sequence is CASSLSGGNYGYTF. The DNA for the CDR3 is TGCGCCAGCAGCTTGTCCGGGGGGAACTATGGCTACACCTTC. The full variable domain, rest sourced from reference TRBV5-1 and TRBJ1-2, is KAGVTQTPRYLIKTRGQQVTLSCSPISGHRSVSWYQQTPGQGLQFLFEYFSETQRNKGNFPGRFSGRQFSNSRSEMNVSTLELGDSALYLCASSLSGGNYGYTFGSGTRLTVV.